These T cell receptor beta chains were read from a single sample in a study of cytomegalovirus exposure and HLA in healthy donors. Data came from immunoSEQ multiplex PCR; TCRdb stores just in-frame clones and leaves some out. The sample holds 150,000 to 200,000 clones, around 76% seen once. The sequenced sample was PBMCs. The receptors were sampled from a woman younger than 45 in good health and CMV-seropositive. Both conserved end residues are part of each CDR3. Fields, in order: D gene, J gene, clone size, V gene, CDR3 DNA, CDR3 protein. A D gene is named only where the DNA matches it firmly. The size field is filled for only some rows; it gives once, few, many or a size class.

TRBD1,TRBJ2-1,once,TRBV5-5,TGTGCCAGCAGCCGCGACAGGGCGCTCTACAATGAGCAGTTCTTC,CASSRDRALYNEQFF
NA,TRBJ1-3,NA,TRBV4-3,TGCGCCAGCAGCCAAGAATGGGGGGGCCCTAGCTCTGGAAACACCATATATTTT,CASSQEWGGPSSGNTIYF
NA,TRBJ1-3,NA,TRBV9,TGTGCCAGCAGCGTGGGCCAGCACTCTGGAAACACCATATATTTT,CASSVGQHSGNTIYF
NA,TRBJ1-2,NA,TRBV15,TGTGCCACCAGCACTTTGCGACGGGAAAATAACTATGGCTACACCTTC,CATSTLRRENNYGYTF
TRBD1,TRBJ1-2,NA,TRBV19,TGTGCCAGTAGTGGCCCGGGACAGTACAACTATGGCTACACCTTC,CASSGPGQYNYGYTF
NA,TRBJ2-5,NA,TRBV25-1,TGTGCCAGCAGTCTCGGAGACAGCAGACAAGAGACCCAGTACTTC,CASSLGDSRQETQYF
NA,TRBJ1-1,NA,TRBV27,TGTGCCAGCAGTCAATACCGGGTGAACACTGAAGCTTTCTTT,CASSQYRVNTEAFF
NA,TRBJ2-7,NA,TRBV14,TGTGCCAGCAGCCAAGTAGACAGGCTCTACGAGCAGTACTTC,CASSQVDRLYEQYF
NA,TRBJ1-4,NA,TRBV9,TGTGCCAGCAGCCCGGGACACGTTAATGAAAAACTGTTTTTT,CASSPGHVNEKLFF
NA,TRBJ1-5,few,TRBV2,TGTGCCAGCAGCTTCACTTCCAGCAATCAGCCCCAGCATTTT,CASSFTSSNQPQHF
NA,TRBJ2-7,NA,TRBV28,TGTGCCAGCGTTGGATCGTTCAGGGATCCTAACGAGCAGTACTTC,CASVGSFRDPNEQYF
NA,TRBJ1-3,NA,TRBV18,TGTGCCAGCTCACCAAACGCACAGGGAGTTTCTGGAAACACCATATATTTT,CASSPNAQGVSGNTIYF
NA,TRBJ1-3,few,TRBV7-7,TGTGCCAGCAGCTTAAACAGGGGAAACACCATATATTTT,CASSLNRGNTIYF
NA,TRBJ1-5,NA,TRBV19,TGTGCCAGTAGTATAGGCTGGAGCCAGCCCCAGCATTTT,CASSIGWSQPQHF
NA,TRBJ1-1,NA,TRBV19,TGTGCCAGTAGTGCAAATCTTCGGGGCACTGAAGCTTTCTTT,CASSANLRGTEAFF
TRBD1,TRBJ1-5,once,TRBV23-1,TGCGCCAGCAGTCATACCTCCGGGACAGGGAGGAGTAGCAATCAGCCCCAGCATTTT,CASSHTSGTGRSSNQPQHF
TRBD2,TRBJ2-1,NA,TRBV28,TGTGCCAGCAGTTCACTAGCGGGGGGATTCAATGAGCAGTTCTTC,CASSSLAGGFNEQFF
NA,TRBJ1-1,NA,TRBV5-6,TGTGCCAGCAGCTTACCCAGGGGCGCGAACACTGAAGCTTTCTTT,CASSLPRGANTEAFF
NA,TRBJ1-5,NA,TRBV7-8,TGTGCCAGCAGCTTAGACAGAACGGGGACCCAGCATTTT,CASSLDRTGTQHF
TRBD1,TRBJ2-7,NA,TRBV2,TGTGCCAGCAGCCCAGATGTAGACAGGGTGGCTTCGTACGAGCAGTACTTC,CASSPDVDRVASYEQYF
TRBD1,TRBJ1-1,NA,TRBV5-1,TGCGCCAGCAGCTTGGCCGGACAGGTGAACACTGAAGCTTTCTTT,CASSLAGQVNTEAFF
NA,TRBJ2-6,NA,TRBV10-3,TGTGCCATTCAGGACTCTGGGGCCAACGTCCTGACTTTC,CAIQDSGANVLTF
TRBD1,TRBJ2-6,NA,TRBV7-2,TGTGCCAGCAGCCAGGGGGACTCTGGGGCCAACGTCCTGACTTTC,CASSQGDSGANVLTF
TRBD1,TRBJ2-2,few,TRBV19,TGTGCCAGCAAACAGGGGGCCCATAATACCGGGGAGCTGTTTTTT,CASKQGAHNTGELFF
NA,TRBJ1-5,NA,TRBV11-2,TGTGCCAGCAGCTTAGGGGAGCAGCCCCAGCATTTT,CASSLGEQPQHF
NA,TRBJ1-1,NA,TRBV27,TGTGCCAGCAGTTTATCGGGCAGTTTGAACACTGAAGCTTTCTTT,CASSLSGSLNTEAFF
TRBD1,TRBJ1-5,NA,TRBV30,TGTGCCTGGGGTCTGACAGGGCCTAATCAGCCCCAGCATTTT,CAWGLTGPNQPQHF